This T cell receptor (beta chain) was recorded in a study of blood T cells in healthy people across ages (dated by TCRdb to the mid-2010s). About the investigation overall: Template switching captured roughly one uniquely barcoded TCR beta cDNA molecule per two T cells in model experiments. The study measured age-related changes in TCR beta repertoire diversity using deep sequencing normalized with unique cDNA molecular identifiers. To avoid experimental bias, donors of different ages were spread randomly across the sequencing lanes. Donors were grouped into four age groups: young (average approximately 15 years), middle-aged (roughly 40), aged (about 60) and long-lived (about 82). Two additional independent replicas of 1 million unique cDNA reads from the same blood draw were analyzed for two donors (one aged 18 to 30 and one aged 80 or older).

The donors were roughly 40 Caucasian individuals from Russia, aged roughly 6 to 100 years, who were systemically healthy. About 9.6 milliliters of peripheral blood were collected from each donor into EDTA-treated Vacutainer tubes. Ficoll-Paque density-gradient centrifugation was used to isolate PBMCs, with at least 7 million obtained per sample. Trizol reagent was used to extract total RNA from the PBMCs, yielding at least 6 micrograms per sample. The percentages of naive CD45RAhigh/CD27high T cells were determined by flow cytometry on a PBMC aliquot from every donor. The germline V gene sets CDR1 to SQVTM and CDR2 to ANQGSEA. Spanning cysteine to phenylalanine, the CDR3 consists of 12 amino acids. Only the CDR3 part of the read is kept: 36 bases, read in frame from the first base. Clipping removes 6 bases from V and 4 bases from J, with 2 as the unmatched junction base count. The sample holds a few counts of this clonotype. Its cognate antigen has yet to be identified. Base qualities are not recorded, but no much larger clone differs from it by a single base.

Receptor amplification or capture employed 5' RACE. The listed sequencing device is Illumina HiSeq 2500. The second PCR ran for about 7 to 11 cycles and used a J-beta primer mix along with a sample-barcoded 5' primer. Each TCR beta cDNA molecule received a unique molecular identifier from a template-switch 5' adaptor carrying 12 random nucleotides. At least 2.5 million CDR3-containing paired-end reads were obtained from each sample. The Mint cDNA synthesis kit, primed by a TRBC-specific oligonucleotide, was used to synthesize first-strand cDNA from all RNA. After uracil-DNA glycosylase treatment, a first 18-cycle PCR used universal primers M1SS and BC2_uni_R on all cDNA. Concerning the study's data processing: For normalization, 1 million high-quality reads were randomly selected from each sample, with every read carrying a distinct molecular identifier. Reads sharing molecular identifiers were discarded rather than binned into consensus sequences. MiTCR, run with a Q25 quality threshold and the strictest error-elimination algorithm, handled CDR3 identification, clonotype clustering and error correction. A nonparametric unseen species model using Euler transformation provided a lower-bound estimate of total TCR beta diversity. TCRdb trimmed the raw reads at Q25, called clones with MiXCR and kept productive beta chains. Here each entry gathers all rows of one CDR3 protein and keeps the most common genes and DNA. What appears here as the V and J calls and clone size reflects TCRdb's work, not the paper's. This sample has about 680,000 distinct CDR3 sequences in its table, and around 49% of those were observed once. The ten largest account for under 35% of the sample.

Here is what the overall study found, with its caveats: Observed TCR beta diversity per million T cells fell roughly linearly with age, and a significant reduction was already apparent by age roughly 40. Compared with the aged group, more naive CD4+ T cells, fewer expanded clones and increased TCR diversity were shown by the long-lived group, suggesting age selection. Because the CMV infection status of the donors was unknown, age-related changes in expanded clonotypes may potentially have been confounded. Bulk unsorted PBMC profiling prevented conclusive comparison of naive and antigen-experienced compartments. Estimates of total diversity based on one million sequenced T cells were regarded as lower bounds and as underestimates. There was a strong correlation between observed TCR beta diversity and the percentage of naive T cells measured by flow cytometry.

The chain links TRBV29-1 with TRBJ2-5; 10 bases in between match TRBD2. This TCR was sampled from a woman aged 55 to 70 in good health. The sequenced sample consisted of blood. CDR3 loop: CSVRTSGETQYF. DNA sequence: TGCAGCGTAAGGACTAGCGGAGAGACCCAGTACTTC.